Listed below are T cell receptor beta chains from one sample, sequenced in a study of OX40 agonist ivuxolimab in advanced cancers. Some clones are missing from TCRdb's copy, which holds only in-frame ones; the method was immunoSEQ multiplex PCR. The profile shows about 23,000 clones, approximately 80% of them singletons. Sequencing was performed on CD4+ or CD8+ T cells sorted from blood, taken in a trial of the OX40 agonist ivuxolimab. Receptor source: an adult with an advanced solid tumor such as melanoma, head and neck, liver or kidney cancer. The CDR3 runs from the conserved cysteine through the conserved F or W. D genes are given only for firm matches. Clone size, where shown, is once, few, many, or a class for clones that have expanded.

clone size: few
J gene: TRBJ1-5
V gene: TRBV27
D gene: NA
CDR3 length: 14
CDR3 protein: CASSSRTYNQPQHF
CDR3 DNA: TGTGCCAGCAGTTCCCGGACATACAATCAGCCCCAGCATTTT

clone size: few
J gene: TRBJ2-7
V gene: TRBV7-9
D gene: TRBD2
CDR3 length: 14
CDR3 protein: CASSLAGGGYEQYF
CDR3 DNA: TGTGCCAGCAGCTTAGCCGGGGGAGGGTACGAGCAGTACTTC

clone size: NA
J gene: TRBJ1-2
V gene: TRBV28
D gene: TRBD1
CDR3 length: 17
CDR3 protein: CASSRTGTGGVGYGYTF
CDR3 DNA: TGTGCCAGCAGTCGGACCGGGACAGGGGGCGTCGGCTATGGCTACACCTTC

clone size: NA
J gene: TRBJ1-4
V gene: TRBV5-6
D gene: TRBD1
CDR3 length: 17
CDR3 protein: CASSLALSGTGNEKLFF
CDR3 DNA: TGTGCCAGCAGCTTGGCCCTTAGCGGGACAGGTAATGAAAAACTGTTTTTT

clone size: NA
J gene: TRBJ2-3
V gene: TRBV27
D gene: TRBD1
CDR3 length: 17
CDR3 protein: CASSPYPGTGLTDTQYF
CDR3 DNA: TGTGCCAGCAGTCCCTACCCCGGGACAGGACTTACAGATACGCAGTATTTT

clone size: NA
J gene: TRBJ1-2
V gene: TRBV2
D gene: NA
CDR3 length: 13
CDR3 protein: CASTGAGVFGYTF
CDR3 DNA: TGTGCCAGCACGGGGGCAGGTGTGTTCGGCTACACCTTC

clone size: few
J gene: TRBJ2-7
V gene: TRBV12-5
D gene: NA
CDR3 length: 16
CDR3 protein: CASGLVPGGHPYEQYF
CDR3 DNA: TGTGCTAGTGGTTTGGTACCGGGGGGCCATCCCTACGAGCAGTACTTC

clone size: NA
J gene: TRBJ1-5
V gene: TRBV5-1
D gene: NA
CDR3 length: 15
CDR3 protein: CASSYSGGSNQPQHF
CDR3 DNA: TGCGCCAGCAGCTACTCGGGCGGTAGCAATCAGCCCCAGCATTTT

clone size: NA
J gene: TRBJ2-1
V gene: TRBV12-5
D gene: NA
CDR3 length: 14
CDR3 protein: CASGLVGGYNEQFF
CDR3 DNA: TGTGCTAGTGGTTTGGTTGGGGGGTACAATGAGCAGTTCTTC

clone size: NA
J gene: TRBJ1-2
V gene: TRBV5-6
D gene: TRBD1
CDR3 length: 14
CDR3 protein: CASSLWDRDGGYTF
CDR3 DNA: TGTGCCAGCAGCTTGTGGGACAGGGATGGTGGCTACACCTTC

clone size: NA
J gene: TRBJ2-7
V gene: TRBV7-2
D gene: NA
CDR3 length: 15
CDR3 protein: CASSPGTLHSYEQYF
CDR3 DNA: TGTGCCAGCAGCCCGGGGACTCTTCACTCCTACGAGCAGTACTTC

clone size: NA
J gene: TRBJ2-2
V gene: TRBV5-4
D gene: TRBD1
CDR3 length: 16
CDR3 protein: CASSFLGQGGTGELFF
CDR3 DNA: TGTGCCAGCAGCTTTCTCGGACAGGGGGGGACCGGGGAGCTGTTTTTT

clone size: once
J gene: TRBJ2-7
V gene: TRBV4-1
D gene: NA
CDR3 length: 14
CDR3 protein: CASSPPGRPYEQYF
CDR3 DNA: TGCGCCAGCAGCCCCCCCGGCAGACCCTACGAGCAGTACTTC

clone size: NA
J gene: TRBJ1-2
V gene: TRBV6-5
D gene: NA
CDR3 length: 14
CDR3 protein: CASSYQTGNYGYTF
CDR3 DNA: TGTGCCAGCAGTTACCAGACAGGTAACTATGGCTACACCTTC

clone size: NA
J gene: TRBJ2-5
V gene: TRBV7-2
D gene: NA
CDR3 length: 13
CDR3 protein: CASSGPNQETQYF
CDR3 DNA: TGTGCCAGCAGCGGACCCAACCAAGAGACCCAGTACTTC

clone size: NA
J gene: TRBJ2-5
V gene: TRBV7-3
D gene: NA
CDR3 length: 15
CDR3 protein: CASRRTGADQETQYF
CDR3 DNA: TGTGCCAGCAGGCGTACCGGGGCGGACCAAGAGACCCAGTACTTC

clone size: few
J gene: TRBJ1-5
V gene: TRBV2
D gene: NA
CDR3 length: 13
CDR3 protein: CASSAESRQPQHF
CDR3 DNA: TGTGCCAGCAGTGCGGAGAGTCGTCAGCCCCAGCATTTT

clone size: once
J gene: TRBJ2-3
V gene: TRBV7-9
D gene: NA
CDR3 length: 14
CDR3 protein: CASSLVMEGDTQYF
CDR3 DNA: TGTGCCAGCAGCTTAGTGATGGAAGGAGATACGCAGTATTTT

clone size: NA
J gene: TRBJ1-1
V gene: TRBV30
D gene: NA
CDR3 length: 13
CDR3 protein: CAWSLSLNTEAFF
CDR3 DNA: TGTGCCTGGAGTTTGTCTCTGAACACTGAAGCTTTCTTT

clone size: few
J gene: TRBJ2-1
V gene: TRBV19
D gene: NA
CDR3 length: 14
CDR3 protein: CASSILPGSDEQFF
CDR3 DNA: TGTGCCAGTAGTATCCTCCCGGGGAGCGACGAGCAGTTCTTC

clone size: few
J gene: TRBJ2-1
V gene: TRBV7-2
D gene: NA
CDR3 length: 15
CDR3 protein: CASSKAGNSYNEQFF
CDR3 DNA: TGTGCCAGCAGCAAAGCGGGTAACTCCTACAATGAGCAGTTCTTC

clone size: few
J gene: TRBJ2-7
V gene: TRBV5-1
D gene: NA
CDR3 length: 15
CDR3 protein: CASSLEWGPSYEQYF
CDR3 DNA: TGCGCCAGCAGCTTGGAGTGGGGACCCTCCTACGAGCAGTACTTC

clone size: NA
J gene: TRBJ1-4
V gene: TRBV6-5
D gene: NA
CDR3 length: 14
CDR3 protein: CASSYKGGHEKLFF
CDR3 DNA: TGTGCCAGCAGTTACAAGGGGGGCCATGAAAAACTGTTTTTT

clone size: few
J gene: TRBJ2-3
V gene: TRBV19
D gene: TRBD1
CDR3 length: 14
CDR3 protein: CASSMGRGRNTQYF
CDR3 DNA: TGTGCCAGTAGTATGGGCAGGGGGCGGAATACGCAGTATTTT

clone size: NA
J gene: TRBJ2-3
V gene: TRBV9
D gene: NA
CDR3 length: 14
CDR3 protein: CASSVSLQADTQYF
CDR3 DNA: TGTGCCAGCAGCGTGAGCCTACAGGCAGATACGCAGTATTTT

clone size: NA
J gene: TRBJ1-6
V gene: TRBV7-9
D gene: NA
CDR3 length: 14
CDR3 protein: CASSPSPNNSPLHF
CDR3 DNA: TGTGCCAGCAGCCCATCACCGAATAATTCACCCCTCCACTTT

clone size: NA
J gene: TRBJ2-7
V gene: TRBV6-5
D gene: TRBD2
CDR3 length: 13
CDR3 protein: CASSNAGGNEQYF
CDR3 DNA: TGTGCCAGCAGTAATGCGGGGGGGAACGAGCAGTACTTC

clone size: NA
J gene: TRBJ2-5
V gene: TRBV14
D gene: NA
CDR3 length: 12
CDR3 protein: CASSPHPSTQYF
CDR3 DNA: TGTGCCAGCAGCCCCCATCCCTCGACCCAGTACTTC

clone size: NA
J gene: TRBJ1-1
V gene: TRBV10-3
D gene: TRBD1
CDR3 length: 14
CDR3 protein: CAVSTGGLNTEAFF
CDR3 DNA: TGTGCCGTCTCTACAGGGGGCCTGAACACTGAAGCTTTCTTT

clone size: NA
J gene: TRBJ1-4
V gene: TRBV6-5
D gene: NA
CDR3 length: 11
CDR3 protein: CASRYLEKLFF
CDR3 DNA: TGTGCCAGTCGATATCTGGAAAAACTGTTTTTT

clone size: NA
J gene: TRBJ2-3
V gene: TRBV4-3
D gene: TRBD2
CDR3 length: 14
CDR3 protein: CASSHGLVADTQYF
CDR3 DNA: TGCGCCAGCAGCCATGGACTAGTAGCAGATACGCAGTATTTT

clone size: few
J gene: TRBJ1-5
V gene: TRBV10-2
D gene: NA
CDR3 length: 14
CDR3 protein: CASRTEDSNQPQHF
CDR3 DNA: TGCGCCAGCAGGACAGAAGATAGCAATCAGCCCCAGCATTTT

clone size: NA
J gene: TRBJ2-3
V gene: TRBV4-1
D gene: TRBD2
CDR3 length: 16
CDR3 protein: CASGGLATSGTDTQYF
CDR3 DNA: TGCGCCAGCGGTGGACTAGCAACGTCGGGCACAGATACGCAGTATTTT

clone size: few
J gene: TRBJ2-7
V gene: TRBV5-4
D gene: NA
CDR3 length: 13
CDR3 protein: CASSWGSGPEQYF
CDR3 DNA: TGTGCCAGCAGCTGGGGTTCGGGGCCCGAGCAGTACTTC

clone size: NA
J gene: TRBJ1-1
V gene: TRBV2
D gene: NA
CDR3 length: 13
CDR3 protein: CASNRVMNTEAFF
CDR3 DNA: TGTGCCAGCAACAGGGTGATGAACACTGAAGCTTTCTTT

clone size: NA
J gene: TRBJ2-4
V gene: TRBV7-9
D gene: NA
CDR3 length: 17
CDR3 protein: CASSLKGSVVAKNIQYF
CDR3 DNA: TGTGCCAGCAGCTTAAAAGGTTCAGTTGTAGCCAAAAACATTCAGTACTTC

clone size: NA
J gene: TRBJ1-5
V gene: TRBV10-3
D gene: NA
CDR3 length: 14
CDR3 protein: CATSTRWGNQPQHF
CDR3 DNA: TGTGCCACCAGTACCCGTTGGGGCAATCAGCCCCAGCATTTT

clone size: NA
J gene: TRBJ2-3
V gene: TRBV5-5
D gene: NA
CDR3 length: 15
CDR3 protein: CASSPDGFYTDTQYF
CDR3 DNA: TGTGCCAGCAGCCCAGACGGATTCTACACAGATACGCAGTATTTT

clone size: NA
J gene: TRBJ2-3
V gene: TRBV11-1
D gene: NA
CDR3 length: 15
CDR3 protein: CASSPIAIGPDTQYF
CDR3 DNA: TGTGCCAGCAGCCCGATAGCAATAGGACCAGATACGCAGTATTTT

clone size: NA
J gene: TRBJ2-7
V gene: TRBV7-9
D gene: NA
CDR3 length: 14
CDR3 protein: CASSRGQGTGEQYF
CDR3 DNA: TGTGCCAGCAGCCGAGGGCAAGGTACGGGTGAGCAGTACTTC

clone size: once
J gene: TRBJ2-1
V gene: TRBV5-4
D gene: TRBD1
CDR3 length: 15
CDR3 protein: CASSPGQGAYNEQFF
CDR3 DNA: TGTGCCAGCAGCCCCGGACAGGGGGCTTACAATGAGCAGTTCTTC

clone size: few
J gene: TRBJ2-7
V gene: TRBV6-6
D gene: TRBD2
CDR3 length: 15
CDR3 protein: CASSPTSGTAYEQYF
CDR3 DNA: TGTGCCAGCAGCCCGACTAGCGGGACGGCCTACGAGCAGTACTTC

clone size: NA
J gene: TRBJ2-2
V gene: TRBV19
D gene: NA
CDR3 length: 17
CDR3 protein: CASSRIPRAGDTGELFF
CDR3 DNA: TGTGCCAGTAGTCGTATCCCCAGGGCAGGCGACACCGGGGAGCTGTTTTTT

clone size: NA
J gene: TRBJ1-1
V gene: TRBV7-2
D gene: NA
CDR3 length: 15
CDR3 protein: CASSLQPTRNLEAFF
CDR3 DNA: TGTGCCAGCAGCCTCCAACCGACAAGGAATCTTGAAGCTTTCTTT

clone size: NA
J gene: TRBJ1-6
V gene: TRBV18
D gene: NA
CDR3 length: 15
CDR3 protein: CASSPDSSYNSPLHF
CDR3 DNA: TGTGCCAGCTCACCGGATAGCTCCTATAATTCACCCCTCCACTTT

clone size: few
J gene: TRBJ2-2
V gene: TRBV7-8
D gene: NA
CDR3 length: 13
CDR3 protein: CASSSSELGELFF
CDR3 DNA: TGTGCCAGCAGCTCCTCCGAACTCGGGGAGCTGTTTTTT

clone size: few
J gene: TRBJ2-1
V gene: TRBV5-8
D gene: TRBD2
CDR3 length: 19
CDR3 protein: CASSLFGLAGGPSYNEQFF
CDR3 DNA: TGTGCCAGCAGCTTGTTTGGGCTAGCGGGAGGGCCGTCCTACAATGAGCAGTTCTTC

clone size: NA
J gene: TRBJ2-7
V gene: TRBV23-1
D gene: TRBD1
CDR3 length: 16
CDR3 protein: CASSQVARDRCYEQYF
CDR3 DNA: TGCGCCAGCAGTCAAGTCGCGCGGGACAGGTGCTACGAGCAGTACTTC

clone size: few
J gene: TRBJ2-1
V gene: TRBV4-2
D gene: NA
CDR3 length: 16
CDR3 protein: CASSPSFWNSYNEQFF
CDR3 DNA: TGTGCCAGCAGCCCCTCGTTTTGGAACTCCTACAATGAGCAGTTCTTC

clone size: NA
J gene: TRBJ2-2
V gene: TRBV6-6
D gene: NA
CDR3 length: 16
CDR3 protein: CASSRRGRGAHGELFF
CDR3 DNA: TGTGCCAGCAGTCGGAGAGGGAGGGGGGCGCACGGGGAGCTGTTTTTT

clone size: once
J gene: TRBJ1-2
V gene: TRBV4-3
D gene: NA
CDR3 length: 16
CDR3 protein: CASSLLFGQLSYGYTF
CDR3 DNA: TGCGCCAGCAGCCTACTATTCGGACAGTTGAGCTATGGCTACACCTTC

clone size: NA
J gene: TRBJ2-3
V gene: TRBV29-1
D gene: NA
CDR3 length: 14
CDR3 protein: CSVGGRGSADTQYF
CDR3 DNA: TGCAGCGTTGGGGGGCGCGGTTCAGCAGATACGCAGTATTTT

clone size: once
J gene: TRBJ2-7
V gene: TRBV30
D gene: NA
CDR3 length: 12
CDR3 protein: CAWIVGPYEQYF
CDR3 DNA: TGTGCCTGGATCGTGGGACCTTACGAGCAGTACTTC